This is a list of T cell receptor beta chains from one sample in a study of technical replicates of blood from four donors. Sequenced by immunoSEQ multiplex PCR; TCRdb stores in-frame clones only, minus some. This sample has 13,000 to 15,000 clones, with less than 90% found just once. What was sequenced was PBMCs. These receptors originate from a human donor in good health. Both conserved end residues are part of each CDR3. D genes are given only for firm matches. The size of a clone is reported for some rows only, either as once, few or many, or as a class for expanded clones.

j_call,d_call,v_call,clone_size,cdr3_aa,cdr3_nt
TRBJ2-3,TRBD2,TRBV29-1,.,CSVRDYPSDTQYF,TGCAGCGTGCGGGACTACCCATCGGATACGCAGTATTTT
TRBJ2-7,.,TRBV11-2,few,CASSLRRDTSSYEQYF,TGTGCCAGCAGCCTAAGGCGGGATACGAGCTCCTACGAGCAGTACTTC
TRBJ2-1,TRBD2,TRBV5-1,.,CASSSALTSGSYNEQFF,TGCGCCAGCAGCTCCGCCCTGACTAGCGGGTCCTACAATGAGCAGTTCTTC
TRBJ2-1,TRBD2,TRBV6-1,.,CASSEQGLWDEQFF,TGTGCCAGCAGTGAACAGGGACTATGGGATGAGCAGTTCTTC
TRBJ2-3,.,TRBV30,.,CAWTSSSDTQYF,TGTGCCTGGACCTCGTCCTCAGATACGCAGTATTTT
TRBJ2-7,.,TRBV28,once,CASSGSGTNIYEQYF,TGTGCCAGCAGCGGATCCGGGACAAATATCTACGAGCAGTACTTC
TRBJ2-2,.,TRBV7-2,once,CASSSYPSGELFF,TGTGCCAGCAGCTCCTACCCCTCCGGGGAGCTGTTTTTT
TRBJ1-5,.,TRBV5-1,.,CASSLGSGKVPGGNQPQHF,TGCGCCAGCAGCTTGGGGTCAGGGAAGGTCCCTGGTGGCAATCAGCCCCAGCATTTT
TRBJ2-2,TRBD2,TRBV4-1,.,CASTPGLAGTVAGELFF,TGCGCCAGCACCCCGGGACTAGCGGGAACAGTTGCCGGGGAGCTGTTTTTT
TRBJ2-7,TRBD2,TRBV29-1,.,CSVEAGGSEQYF,TGCAGCGTTGAGGCGGGAGGCTCCGAGCAGTACTTC
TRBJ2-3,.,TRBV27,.,CASSSITDTQYF,TGTGCCAGCAGTTCAATCACAGATACGCAGTATTTT
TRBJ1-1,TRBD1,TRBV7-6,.,CASSLGDRAGTEAFF,TGTGCCAGCAGCTTGGGGGACAGGGCTGGCACTGAAGCTTTCTTT
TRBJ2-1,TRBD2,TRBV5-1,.,CASSLRPSGGTTYNEQFF,TGCGCCAGCAGCTTGAGGCCTAGCGGGGGTACTACCTACAATGAGCAGTTCTTC
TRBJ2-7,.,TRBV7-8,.,CASSLEASAYYEQYF,TGTGCCAGCAGCTTAGAGGCTAGCGCTTACTACGAGCAGTACTTC
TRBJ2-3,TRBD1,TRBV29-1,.,CSAGTGDGTDTQYF,TGCAGCGCCGGGACAGGGGACGGCACAGATACGCAGTATTTT
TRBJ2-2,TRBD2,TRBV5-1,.,CASRPPGLGNTGELFF,TGCGCCAGCAGACCTCCGGGACTAGGTAACACCGGGGAGCTGTTTTTT
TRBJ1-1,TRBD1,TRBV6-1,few,CASSEADRVEAFF,TGTGCCAGCAGTGAAGCTGACAGGGTTGAAGCTTTCTTT
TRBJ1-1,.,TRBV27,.,CASSLSGLGYTEAFF,TGTGCCAGCAGTTTATCGGGGCTCGGATACACTGAAGCTTTCTTT
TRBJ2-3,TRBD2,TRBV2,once,CASRTLAGGTDTQYF,TGTGCCAGCAGAACCTTAGCGGGAGGCACAGATACGCAGTATTTT
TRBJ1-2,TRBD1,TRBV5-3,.,CARRPGGTAGYGYTF,TGTGCCAGAAGACCAGGGGGCACCGCTGGCTATGGCTACACCTTC
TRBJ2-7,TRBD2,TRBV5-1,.,CASSLESSGHYSYEQYF,TGCGCCAGCAGCTTGGAATCTAGCGGTCATTATTCCTACGAGCAGTACTTC
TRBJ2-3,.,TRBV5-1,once,CASSFLGSGTDTQYF,TGCGCCAGCAGCTTTTTGGGGAGTGGTACAGATACGCAGTATTTT
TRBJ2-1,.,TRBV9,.,CASSVSGRDNEQFF,TGTGCCAGCAGCGTCAGTGGCAGGGATAATGAGCAGTTCTTC
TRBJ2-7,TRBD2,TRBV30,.,CAWSVGGGNTYEQYF,TGTGCCTGGAGTGTCGGGGGGGGGAACACCTACGAGCAGTACTTC